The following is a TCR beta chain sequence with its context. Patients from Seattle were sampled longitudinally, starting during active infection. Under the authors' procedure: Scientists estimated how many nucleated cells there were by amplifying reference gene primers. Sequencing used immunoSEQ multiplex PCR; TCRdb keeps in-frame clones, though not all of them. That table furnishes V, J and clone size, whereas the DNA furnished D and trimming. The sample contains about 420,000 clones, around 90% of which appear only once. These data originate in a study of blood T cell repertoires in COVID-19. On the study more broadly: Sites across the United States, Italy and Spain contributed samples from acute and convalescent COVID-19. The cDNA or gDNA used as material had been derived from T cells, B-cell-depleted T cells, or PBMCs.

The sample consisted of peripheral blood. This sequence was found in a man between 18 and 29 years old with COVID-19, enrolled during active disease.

This chain's CDR3 is CASTPGTTNTEAFF. The CDR3 bases are TGTGCCAGTACCCCGGGGACAACGAACACTGAAGCTTTCTTT. The rearrangement links TRBV19 to TRBJ1-1, with a weak D call TRBD1 (6 bases). The CDR3 runs 14 residues. CDR1 and CDR2 from the germline V gene are LNHDA and SQIVND (reference sequence). Between the trimmed V and J ends, which lost 7 bases and 1 base, there was a span of 13 bases. The variable domain in full, completed from reference TRBV19 and TRBJ1-1, reads DGGITQSPKYLFRKEGQNVTLSCEQNLNHDAMYWYRQDPGQGLRLIYYSQIVNDFQKGDIAEGYSVSREKKESFPLTVTSAQKNPTAFYLCASTPGTTNTEAFFGQGTRLTVV.